These 30 T cell receptor beta chains were all obtained from the same sample, sequenced in a study of CD8 T cells in Susac syndrome. Roughly 0.45 to 1 ug RNA was reverse transcribed with random hexamers. In TCRdb, the immunoSEQ multiplex PCR reads were re-called with MiXCR into one record per CDR3 protein. The data hold 200,000 to 250,000 distinct CDR3 sequences, with 95% observed a single time. The sequencing sample was made of CD4+ T cells from PBMCs. These receptor sequences come from a human donor with multiple sclerosis.

The V call is TRBV9, the J call TRBJ1-2, with D hard to call. Trimming left V 0 bases short and J 1 base short, with 10 bases between. The CDR3 consists of 15 residues. Looked up from germline, CDR1 is SGDLS and CDR2 is YYNGEE. The CDR3 DNA sequence: TGTGCCAGCAGCGTAGCTGGAACGGGTAACTATGGCTACACCTTC. Translated: CASSVAGTGNYGYTF. The whole variable domain, remainder taken from reference TRBV9 and TRBJ1-2, is DSGVTQTPKHLITATGQRVTLRCSPRSGDLSVYWYQQSLDQGLQFLIQYYNGEERAKGNILERFSAQQFPDLHSELNLSSLELGDSALYFCASSVAGTGNYGYTFGSGTRLTVV.

This sequence joins TRBV30 and TRBJ1-2, with TRBD1 as a possible D gene (5 bases). Trimming stripped 3 bases from V and 4 bases from J, with 12 bases between. CDR1 is GTSNPN and CDR2 is SVGIG in the germline V gene (reference sequence). The CDR3 totals 13 residues. CDR3 in DNA: TGTGCCTGGAGGCCCGACAGTCCCTATGGCTACACCTTC. Translating it yields CAWRPDSPYGYTF.

This clonotype was seen once. V gene TRBV29-1 combines with J gene TRBJ1-1, with D perhaps TRBD1 (5 bases). The length of the CDR3 is 13 residues. CDR1 and CDR2 from the germline V gene are SQVTM and ANQGSEA. Deletions cut 3 bases from V and 1 base from J, with 9 bases between. The DNA for the CDR3 is TGCAGCGTTGAGAATGGGGGGAACACTGAAGCTTTCTTT. The encoded protein is CSVENGGNTEAFF.

The CDR3: CASSHADHRDNSPLHF. The CDR3 DNA reads as TGCGCCAGCAGCCACGCCGATCACAGGGATAATTCACCCCTCCACTTT. The rearrangement links TRBV4-1 to TRBJ1-6, with TRBD1 as a possible D gene (6 bases). The V gene's germline CDR1 is MGHRA and CDR2 YSYEKL. Trimming left V 3 bases short and J 5 bases short, with 14 bases between. The CDR3 has 16 amino acids.

The chain uses TRBV25-1 and TRBJ2-1; 9 positions match TRBD2. Germline CDR1 is MGHDK and CDR2 is SYGVNS. The CDR3 has 15 amino acids. Trimming at V came to 5 bases and at J to 4 bases, leaving 6 bases not matched to a gene. CDR3 region: CASSRASGAYNEQFF. CDR3 coding DNA: TGTGCCAGCAGTCGGGCTAGCGGGGCTTACAATGAGCAGTTCTTC.

The chain combines TRBV2 with TRBJ1-5, with unresolved D. Germline CDR1 reads SNHLY; CDR2 reads FYNNEI. This CDR3 spans 14 amino acids. V shed 8 bases and J shed 0 bases, with 11 bases lying between them. CDR3: CASWDGYSNQPQHF. The CDR3 coding sequence is TGTGCCAGCTGGGATGGGTATAGCAATCAGCCCCAGCATTTT.

This clonotype occurred once. V and J are TRBV19 and TRBJ2-1; 7 bases agree with TRBD2. J was trimmed by 7 bases and V by 3 bases; bases with no gene match: 6. The CDR3 extends over 14 amino acids. Germline V CDR1 and CDR2: LNHDA, SQIVND (reference sequence). The CDR3 region is CASSIGGGGNEQFF. The DNA for the CDR3 is TGTGCCAGTAGTATCGGCGGGGGAGGGAATGAGCAGTTCTTC.

The chain combines TRBV7-6 with TRBJ2-5; TRBD1 matches at 9 bases. This CDR3 contains 13 residues. V gave up 5 bases and J gave up 4 bases; unmatched junction bases: 2. Germline CDR1 reads SGHVS; CDR2 reads FNYEAQ. This CDR3 reads CASSMDRGETQYF. CDR3 nucleotides: TGTGCCAGCAGCATGGACAGGGGAGAGACCCAGTACTTC.

The chain employs TRBV3-1 and TRBJ2-7; unclear D gene. The V and J ends lost 3 bases and 0 bases respectively, with 9 bases between them. The CDR3 has 14 amino acids. The germline CDR1 and CDR2 sequences are LGHDT and YNNKEL (reference sequence). This CDR3 reads CASSQFAISYEQYF. The CDR3 coding sequence is TGTGCCAGCAGCCAGTTCGCAATCTCCTACGAGCAGTACTTC.

J is TRBJ2-1 and V is TRBV20-1; 7 positions match TRBD2. Germline trimming cut 2 bases from V and 7 bases from J; bases unmatched to any gene: 8. This CDR3 is 14 amino acids long. Germline loops: CDR1 DFQATT, CDR2 SNEGSKA (reference sequence). CDR3 nucleotide sequence: TGCAGTGCTAGAAGACTAGCCGCGATGAATGAGCAGTTCTTC. This sequence encodes CSARRLAAMNEQFF.

The chain is built from TRBV30 and TRBJ2-5; TRBD2 aligns across 7 bases. The CDR3 spans 15 residues. Unmatched junction bases numbered 6, after V lost 1 base and J lost 1 base. Germline V gene sequence: CDR1 GTSNPN, CDR2 SVGIG (reference sequence). The CDR3 DNA sequence: TGTGCCTGGAGTGGGGCTAGCGGAGTCCAAGAGACCCAGTACTTC. Translating gives CAWSGASGVQETQYF. The whole variable domain, remainder taken from reference TRBV30 and TRBJ2-5, is SQTIHQWPATLVQPVGSPLSLECTVEGTSNPNLYWYRQAAGRGLQLLFYSVGIGQISSEVPQNLSASRPQDRQFILSSKKLLLSDSGFYLCAWSGASGVQETQYFGPGTRLLVL.

V is TRBV24-1 and J is TRBJ2-5; possible D gene TRBD2, 5 bases. Trimming pared 1 base from V and 1 base from J, leaving 15 bases between. Germline lookup yields CDR1 KGHDR and CDR2 SFDVKD. This CDR3 is 17 amino acids long. For the CDR3, the DNA is TGTGCCACCAGTGATTTCGGACGGGGAGCCACCCAAGAGACCCAGTACTTC. Encoded protein: CATSDFGRGATQETQYF.

The V gene is TRBV27, the J gene TRBJ1-5; TRBD1 matches 10 bases. Germline V gene lookup returns CDR1 MNHEY and CDR2 SMNVEV (reference sequence). This CDR3 spans 16 amino acids. Trimming cost V 5 bases and J 0 bases; bases outside gene matches: 4. CDR3 bases: TGTGCCAGCAGTCCGCGACAGGGGGCTAGCAATCAGCCCCAGCATTTT. Protein sequence: CASSPRQGASNQPQHF.

This sequence joins TRBV30 and TRBJ1-6, with no clear D. The ends were cut back, 7 bases at V and 2 bases at J, with 6 bases in the middle. The germline V gene encodes CDR1 GTSNPN and CDR2 SVGIG (reference sequence). The CDR3 totals 12 residues. As DNA, the CDR3 is TGTGCCTACGGCGCCTATAATTCACCCCTCCACTTT. It specifies CAYGAYNSPLHF.

The rearrangement uses TRBV12-3 or TRBV12-4 and TRBJ2-3; D uncertain. The V end was cut by 3 bases, the J end by 6 bases, with 10 bases between. The CDR3 covers 13 residues. The CDR3: CASSFGAEDTQYF. CDR3 bases: TGTGCCAGCAGTTTTGGTGCCGAGGATACGCAGTATTTT.

This chain links TRBV29-1 with TRBJ2-5; 9 nucleotides match TRBD1. The V and J ends lost 4 bases and 5 bases, in that order; junction bases with no gene match: 8. The V gene's germline CDR1 is SQVTM and CDR2 ANQGSEA. CDR3 length: 14 residues. CDR3 in amino acids: CSVVTGGSMETQYF. For the CDR3, the DNA is TGCAGCGTTGTGACAGGGGGGAGTATGGAGACCCAGTACTTC.

The chain links TRBV6-5 to TRBJ2-3; D gene uncertain. V shed 0 bases and J shed 6 bases, with 19 bases lying between them. The germline V gene has CDR1 MNHEY and CDR2 SVGAGI. The CDR3 totals 17 residues. CDR3 residues: CASSYSIVSLAEDTQYF. The CDR3 bases are TGTGCCAGCAGTTACTCGATAGTCAGTCTGGCTGAGGATACGCAGTATTTT.

The chain joins TRBV6-1 to TRBJ2-6, with TRBD1 matching 11 bases. J gave up 1 base and V 4 bases, and 9 bases lay outside the gene matches. The germline V gene encodes CDR1 MNHNS and CDR2 SASEGT. The CDR3 runs to 19 residues. The DNA for the CDR3 is TGTGCCAGCAGTGCGTATCCCGGGACAGGGGGATCTGGGGCCAACGTCCTGACTTTC. It specifies CASSAYPGTGGSGANVLTF.

The CDR3: CASRPSDSYNSPLHF. DNA for the CDR3: TGTGCCAGCAGACCATCGGACAGTTATAATTCACCCCTCCACTTT. The chain carries TRBV12-3 or TRBV12-4 and TRBJ1-6; tentatively, D is TRBD1 (6 bases). V was trimmed by 6 bases and J by 4 bases, leaving 13 bases between them. The CDR3 runs 15 residues.

As for this clonotype: At one end the junction does not follow the germline gene, possibly because of a read error. The chain is built from TRBV20-1 and TRBJ2-5, with TRBD2 matching over 8 bases. CDR1 and CDR2 (germline): DFQATT, SNEGSKA (reference sequence). This CDR3 has 14 amino acids. In nucleotides, the CDR3 is TGCAGTGCTCGAGACGTGCGGGGGGCAGAGACCCAGTACTTC. It is translated as CSARDVRGAETQYF.

V gene TRBV6-5 combines with J gene TRBJ2-4; D possibly matches TRBD1 or TRBD2 (5 bases each). CDR3 length: 13 amino acids. V was trimmed by 2 bases and J by 7 bases, leaving 9 bases between them. The germline V gene encodes CDR1 MNHEY and CDR2 SVGAGI. Here the CDR3 DNA reads TGTGCCAGCAGTTACATTGAGGGGAACATTCAGTACTTC. It translates to CASSYIEGNIQYF.

The rearrangement links TRBV3-1 to TRBJ2-3, with D perhaps TRBD1 or TRBD2 (5 bases each). The germline V gene has CDR1 LGHDT and CDR2 YNNKEL (reference sequence). CDR3 length: 14 amino acids. V was pared by 5 bases and J by 4 bases, with 13 bases between. The CDR3 DNA reads as TGTGCCAGCAGCTTCGGGACCCCGGCAGATACGCAGTATTTT. It translates to CASSFGTPADTQYF.

J is TRBJ2-7 and V is TRBV12-5, with 9 bases lining up with TRBD1. The CDR3 loop spans 17 amino acids. The V segment lost 5 bases and the J segment 1 base; nucleotides outside the gene matches: 12. Germline assignment: CDR1 LGHNT and CDR2 FRNRAP. This CDR3 is CASGPPPGQGKSYEQYF. CDR3 bases: TGTGCTAGTGGTCCCCCTCCGGGACAGGGAAAGTCCTACGAGCAGTACTTC.

The gene calls are TRBV9 and TRBJ1-3, with D unclear. The CDR3 is 17 amino acids. The ends were cut back, 0 bases at V and 0 bases at J, with 13 bases in the middle. Germline V lookup: CDR1 SGDLS, CDR2 YYNGEE. The CDR3 loop reads CASSVGIYTSSGNTIYF. The CDR3 DNA reads TGTGCCAGCAGCGTAGGGATCTACACGAGCTCTGGAAACACCATATATTTT. Using reference TRBV9 and TRBJ1-3 for the parts outside the CDR3, the full variable domain is DSGVTQTPKHLITATGQRVTLRCSPRSGDLSVYWYQQSLDQGLQFLIQYYNGEERAKGNILERFSAQQFPDLHSELNLSSLELGDSALYFCASSVGIYTSSGNTIYFGEGSWLTVV.

V is TRBV27 and J is TRBJ2-1; D unclear. The germline V and J ends were trimmed by 7 bases and 5 bases, with 6 bases remaining between them. Germline assignment: CDR1 MNHEY and CDR2 SMNVEV (reference sequence). This CDR3 comprises 11 residues. CDR3 amino acids: CASTINNEQFF. The CDR3 nucleotides are TGTGCCAGCACGATAAACAATGAGCAGTTCTTC.

The chain joins TRBV7-9 to TRBJ2-5; D remains unclear. CDR3 size: 13 residues. Germline V gene sequence: CDR1 SEHNR, CDR2 FQNEAQ (reference sequence). V lost 5 bases, J lost 5 bases, and 12 bases lay in between. The CDR3 DNA follows: TGTGCCAGCAGCCCTCAATTTGGCGAGACCCAGTACTTC. Protein product: CASSPQFGETQYF.

J is TRBJ1-1 and V is TRBV7-9; TRBD1 matches at 8 bases. The CDR3 sequence is 13 residues long. Trimming removed 5 bases from V and 4 bases from J; junction bases left unmatched: 3. CDR1 and CDR2 from the germline V gene are SEHNR and FQNEAQ (reference sequence). The CDR3 DNA reads TGTGCCAGCAGCCCAACAGGGGGCACTGAAGCTTTCTTT. Translated, it gives CASSPTGGTEAFF.

The rearrangement links TRBV7-3 to TRBJ1-1; D may be TRBD1 (5 bases). Germline CDR1 is SGHTA and CDR2 is FQGTGA. The CDR3 has 17 amino acids. Deletions cut 5 bases from V and 1 base from J, with 20 bases between. CDR3 region: CASSRHGPGSGNTEAFF. In nucleotides, the CDR3 is TGTGCCAGCAGCCGACATGGACCAGGGTCGGGGAACACTGAAGCTTTCTTT. Full variable domain (rest looked up from reference TRBV7-3 and TRBJ1-1): GAGVSQTPSNKVTEKGKYVELRCDPISGHTALYWYRQSLGQGPEFLIYFQGTGAADDSGLPNDRFFAVRPEGSVSTLKIQRTERGDSAVYLCASSRHGPGSGNTEAFFGQGTRLTVV.

The chain combines TRBV20-1 with TRBJ2-5, with D perhaps matching TRBD2 (5 bases). CDR1 is DFQATT and CDR2 is SNEGSKA in the germline V gene (reference sequence). The CDR3 is made up of 15 amino acids. The V end was cut by 5 bases, the J end by 5 bases, with 21 bases between. In nucleotides, the CDR3 is TGCAGTGCTCCCACGGGGATTAGCAGTACCGAGACCCAGTACTTC. This codes for CSAPTGISSTETQYF.

The rearrangement joins TRBV7-9 to TRBJ2-1, with D possibly being TRBD2 (5 bases). The germline CDR1 and CDR2 sequences are SEHNR and FQNEAQ (reference sequence). Between the trimmed V and J ends, which lost 3 bases and 7 bases, there was a span of 7 bases. The CDR3 runs to 12 residues. CDR3 DNA sequence: TGTGCCAGCAGCTTTAGCGCAAATGAGCAGTTCTTC. It encodes CASSFSANEQFF.